The clone carrying this TCR beta chain was detected a few times. Its antigen is unidentified. The data derive from a study of T-cell memory formation after mild COVID-19. Study in general: Clusters of TCRs were largely donor specific. Findings of the study overall: Contracting CD4+ clones lay largely in CM and EM, with CD8+ ones residing in EMRA.

Trimming took 6 bases from V and 7 from J, leaving 13 bases between them. The length of the CDR3 is 13 residues. Germline V gene data show CDR1 as MNHEY and CDR2 as SMNVEV (reference sequence). TCRdb independently ran MiXCR on the 5' RACE reads; one entry per CDR3 protein. The sample contains about 360,000 distinct CDR3 sequences, approximately 12% of which appear only once. This clonotype was sampled from a man younger than 30 who had mild COVID-19 (a few samples of this study predate the infection). Cell type and time point are not known. The sequenced material came from PBMCs or a T cell subset sorted from them (not recorded which). The chain joins TRBV27 to TRBJ2-1, with D perhaps TRBD1 or TRBD2 (5 bases each). This CDR3 reads CASSPGTLNEQFF. The CDR3 DNA reads TGTGCCAGCAGCCCCGGGACGTTAAATGAGCAGTTCTTC.